A selection of T cell receptor beta chains follows, all from one sample in a study of T cells in Graves' hyperthyroidism and ophthalmopathy. TCRdb ran MiXCR on the multiplex PCR reads and lists one entry per CDR3 protein. The repertoire holds roughly 350,000 distinct CDR3 sequences, with roughly 15% as singletons. The sequenced sample was blood. Source of these receptors: a woman between 25 and 40 years old with Graves' ophthalmopathy. The conserved cysteine and the conserved F or W are not part of the CDR3 here. Each record gives: V gene, J gene, CDR3 protein.

>TRBV7-9|TRBJ2-7
ASSLWDRDIYEQY
>TRBV12-3/TRBV12-4|TRBJ2-1
ASKGGEEF
>TRBV20-1|TRBJ2-1
SAKPFVAGSYNEQF
>TRBV2|TRBJ2-2
ASNVLGQLTGELF
>TRBV28|TRBJ1-5
ATEGQASSQH
>TRBV7-8|TRBJ1-1
ASSETGNTEAF
>TRBV18|TRBJ2-7
ASSPGPGGIYEQY
>TRBV28|TRBJ1-4
ASTSPVLNEKLF
>TRBV27|TRBJ2-2
ASSWAGNTGELF
>TRBV27|TRBJ2-6
ASSGNRVVNSGANVLT
>TRBV2|TRBJ2-7
ASSVDSTYEQY
>TRBV12-3/TRBV12-4|TRBJ2-3
ASSLGQNTDTQY
>TRBV7-8|TRBJ2-1
ASSFGGSGDPPYNEQF
>TRBV12-3/TRBV12-4|TRBJ2-1
ASSSQTSGGYNEQF
>TRBV5-1|TRBJ1-2
ASSLGLDSEMGYT
>TRBV27|TRBJ1-1
ASSTTNLNTEAF
>TRBV7-7|TRBJ2-1
ACSPSSGVYNEQF
>TRBV20-1|TRBJ1-5
SAILPMDSNQPQH
>TRBV20-1|TRBJ2-1
SASLNRDYRNEQF
>TRBV27|TRBJ2-2
ASSLFGSLTGELF
>TRBV6-6|TRBJ1-3
ASSYSSVTGPDTIY
>TRBV12-3/TRBV12-4|TRBJ2-3
ASSLMGDTQY
>TRBV20-1|TRBJ2-3
SARDPRGVTDTQY
>TRBV2|TRBJ1-5
ASSDWTDSNQPQH
>TRBV11-2|TRBJ2-1
ASIKGTSGSSYNEQF
>TRBV4-2|TRBJ1-1
ASSQDTRLTVGTEAF
>TRBV20-1|TRBJ2-7
SAREGTDYEQY
>TRBV28|TRBJ1-1
ASSLGDRGYTEAF
>TRBV30|TRBJ2-3
AWSAERGMADTQY
>TRBV20-1|TRBJ1-5
SAVGQSDQPQH
>TRBV20-1|TRBJ1-6
SAPSSAGFNSPLH
>TRBV7-2|TRBJ2-3
ASSPTGTSRFADTQY
>TRBV20-1|TRBJ2-3
SARLGGGATDTQY
>TRBV7-9|TRBJ1-6
ASSLGGRSSPLH
>TRBV12-3/TRBV12-4|TRBJ2-7
ASSRLAGPYEQY
>TRBV25-1|TRBJ1-5
ASGRGQDHQPQH
>TRBV20-1|TRBJ1-1
SATRGNTEAF
>TRBV11-2|TRBJ1-2
ASSWTGDVGYT
>TRBV15|TRBJ2-7
ATSSTRSGEQY
>TRBV12-3/TRBV12-4|TRBJ1-1
ASSRLGGRRENTEAF
>TRBV15|TRBJ1-3
ATSRVTTGVGNTIY
>TRBV20-1|TRBJ2-4
SASTGGLMENIQY
>TRBV27|TRBJ2-7
ASRLQGAGYEQY
>TRBV3-1|TRBJ1-5
ASSQGTGAQPQH
>TRBV7-2|TRBJ1-6
ASSLPGLGNSPLH
>TRBV2|TRBJ2-2
ASRVNPGLNTGELF
>TRBV20-1|TRBJ2-3
SASRLIGRGIDTQY
>TRBV15|TRBJ1-2
ATSSGVPGQDEDYGYT
>TRBV19|TRBJ1-6
ASTGTGSGSPLH
>TRBV2|TRBJ1-1
ASSAQGYPNTEAF
>TRBV20-1|TRBJ2-1
SARAGGLYNEQF
>TRBV28|TRBJ2-7
ASSERQGTYEQY
>TRBV6-2/TRBV6-3|TRBJ1-4
ATLPWSSDGEKLF
>TRBV14|TRBJ2-3
ASSQDQARDTQY
>TRBV30|TRBJ1-2
AWSAASYGYT